This T cell receptor (beta chain) originates from a study of graft-versus-host responses after intestinal transplantation. Study-level background: Once they had received anti-thymocyte globulin induction, all recipients took tacrolimus and steroids for two to three years.

The repertoire was sequenced with immunoSEQ multiplex PCR; TCRdb's copy has only in-frame clones and lacks some. The profile shows 13,000 to 15,000 clones, around a third of them singletons. Per the germline V gene, CDR1 is KGHSH and CDR2 is LQKENI. V lost 1 base and J lost 0, with 10 bases in between. The CDR3 covers 15 residues. V is TRBV18 and J is TRBJ2-7; a weak D match, TRBD1 (5 bases). The sample here was alloreactive CD4+ T cells from a mixed lymphocyte reaction culture, taken before intestinal transplant. The subset denotes: CFSE-low proliferating T cells sorted from approximately six-day pre-transplant mixed lymphocyte reaction (GvH or HvG direction). The sequence was collected from a human patient who received an intestinal transplant. The chain's CDR3 is CASSPRVQGSYEQYF. CDR3 sequence (DNA): TGTGCCAGCTCACCACGGGTTCAGGGCTCCTACGAGCAGTACTTC.